This record looks at one TCR beta chain sequence and its context. As yet, its antigen is unknown. Only in-frame clones appear in the TCRdb table, and some are missing; sequencing was by immunoSEQ multiplex PCR. The table shows 130,000 to 150,000 clones, with approximately 92% occurring only once. CDR1 is LNHDA, CDR2 SQIVND, per germline (reference sequence). Trimming stripped 2 bases from V and 1 base from J, with 12 bases between. This CDR3 spans 16 amino acids. The data derive from a study of T cell responses to AZD1222 COVID-19 vaccine. Findings and caveats of the study: Donors, mostly white British, included more females; clonal diversity was possibly underestimated. Unmutated variant regions are reportedly targeted by nearly half of spike-specific TCRs.

The chain recombines TRBV19 with TRBJ1-5; TRBD1 is a possible D gene (5 bases). Sequencing used peripheral blood, obtained on day 0 of AZD1222 vaccination. This receptor was obtained from an adult in good health. CDR3 sequence: CASSIRGGVSNQPQHF. In DNA, the CDR3 is TGTGCCAGTAGTATAAGGGGAGGGGTGAGCAATCAGCCCCAGCATTTT.